Below are 22 T cell receptor beta chains sequenced from a single sample in a study of identical twins. One entry per CDR3 protein, called by TCRdb with MiXCR from the 5' RACE reads. The table shows hundreds of thousands of distinct CDR3 sequences, with about 8.9% occurring only once. The sample also formed part of further work on yellow fever vaccine responses in identical twins.

The sequencing input was memory (CD45RO+) T cells sorted from blood. The origin of the receptors is a young woman in good health.

This rearrangement joins TRBV11-2 to TRBJ2-1, with D possibly matching TRBD1 (6 bases). The CDR3 has 13 amino acids. Trimming shortened V by 0 bases and J by 9 bases, and 9 bases separated the two germline ends. CDR1 is SGHAT, CDR2 FQNNGV, per germline. The CDR3 reads CASSLDLGGEQFF. CDR3 coding DNA: TGTGCCAGCAGCTTAGACCTAGGGGGTGAGCAGTTCTTC.

This clonotype showed up just a few times. V and J are TRBV10-3 and TRBJ2-7; D may be TRBD2 (6 bases). Looked up from germline, CDR1 is ENHRY and CDR2 is SYGVKD. The CDR3 length is 15 residues. V was pared by 2 bases and J by 0 bases, with 11 bases between. DNA of the CDR3: TGTGCCATCAGTGAGGGGACCGGGGGCTCCTACGAGCAGTACTTC. It encodes CAISEGTGGSYEQYF.

This clonotype was counted at least ten times. The CDR3 here is CSAPRLAGGTFEQFF. CDR3 in DNA: TGCAGTGCCCCGAGACTAGCGGGAGGGACTTTTGAGCAGTTCTTC. This chain links TRBV20-1 with TRBJ2-1; 14 bases are a match to TRBD2. V lost 6 bases to trimming and J lost 9 bases; unmatched junction nucleotides: 10. In germline, CDR1 is DFQATT, CDR2 SNEGSKA (reference sequence). CDR3 length equals 15 residues.

This rearrangement joins TRBV2 to TRBJ1-1, with 7 bases fitting TRBD1. V lost 6 bases to trimming and J lost 0 bases; unmatched junction nucleotides: 10. This CDR3 region has 16 residues. CDR1 is SNHLY and CDR2 is FYNNEI in the germline V gene. CDR3 DNA: TGTGCCAGCAGGAGGGACAGACAACTCATGAACACTGAAGCTTTCTTT. Its protein is CASRRDRQLMNTEAFF. The full variable domain, with the rest looked up from reference TRBV2 and TRBJ1-1, is EPEVTQTPSHQVTQMGQEVILRCVPISNHLYFYWYRQILGQKVEFLVSFYNNEISEKSEIFDDQFSVERPDGSNFTLKIRSTKLEDSAMYFCASRRDRQLMNTEAFFGQGTRLTVV.

CDR3 loop: CASSQEKARRPSEQYV. CDR3 DNA: TGTGCCAGCAGCCAAGAAAAGGCCCGAAGGCCCAGCGAGCAGTACGTC. The chain joins TRBV3-1 to TRBJ2-7, with D unclear. This CDR3 contains 16 residues. The V gene's germline CDR1 is LGHDT and CDR2 YNNKEL (reference sequence). V was clipped by 0 bases and J by 6 bases, with 18 bases between them.

This clonotype was counted many times. V and J are TRBV6-4 and TRBJ2-3; 9 nucleotides match TRBD1. Germline values: CDR1 MRHNA, CDR2 SNTAGT. The V segment lost 8 bases and the J segment 3 bases; nucleotides outside the gene matches: 3. CDR3 size: 13 residues. As DNA, the CDR3 is TGTGCCAGCCGGGACAGGGAGACAGATACGCAGTATTTT. Protein product: CASRDRETDTQYF.

This clonotype has a count of ten or more. The V call is TRBV12-3 or TRBV12-4, the J call TRBJ2-1; 9 positions agree with TRBD2. The CDR3 spans 16 residues. The ends lost 5 bases at V and 10 bases at J; junction bases unmatched: 15. This CDR3 reads CASSPAGTSYPKEQFF. The CDR3 region has the DNA TGTGCCAGCAGTCCGGCCGGGACTAGCTACCCCAAGGAGCAGTTCTTC.

The sample holds many counts of this clonotype. J is TRBJ1-1 and V is TRBV3-1; maybe TRBD1 (5 bases). In germline, CDR1 is LGHDT, CDR2 YNNKEL (reference sequence). The CDR3 has 14 amino acids. The V end lost 5 bases, the J end lost 3 bases, and 13 bases lay between the germline ends. The CDR3 DNA is TGTGCCAGCAGCTCCTTAGGGGTGGACACTGAAGCTTTCTTT. This codes for CASSSLGVDTEAFF.

This chain links TRBV10-2 with TRBJ2-1; D gene ambiguous. Germline V gene sequence: CDR1 WSHSY, CDR2 SAAADI. This CDR3 comprises 13 residues. The V end lost 4 bases, the J end lost 4 bases, and 8 bases lay between the germline ends. The DNA of the CDR3 is TGCGCCAGCAGTGCTGGGATGTACAATGAGCAGTTCTTC. Encoded protein: CASSAGMYNEQFF.

This clonotype was picked up a small number of times. This rearrangement joins TRBV11-2 to TRBJ2-7; D call uncertain. CDR1 SGHAT and CDR2 FQNNGV come from the germline V gene. The CDR3 totals 14 residues. Trimming took 4 bases from V and 4 from J, leaving 14 bases between them. This chain's CDR3 is CASSSSNLGYEQYF. The CDR3, as DNA: TGTGCCAGCAGCTCCTCAAACTTAGGGTACGAGCAGTACTTC. Variable domain in full (rest from reference TRBV11-2 and TRBJ2-7): EAGVAQSPRYKIIEKRQSVAFWCNPISGHATLYWYQQILGQGPKLLIQFQNNGVVDDSQLPKDRFSAERLKGVDSTLKIQPAKLEDSAVYLCASSSSNLGYEQYFGPGTRLTVT.

The rearrangement uses TRBV10-3 and TRBJ2-3; D not resolved. Germline CDR1 ENHRY, CDR2 SYGVKD. CDR3 length: 15 amino acids. The V end lost 2 bases, the J end lost 4 bases, and 13 bases lay between the germline ends. The CDR3 nucleotides read TGTGCCATCAGTGAGAACGGCGTGTCCGCAGATACGCAGTATTTT. Protein product: CAISENGVSADTQYF.

This clonotype was counted many times. The chain has TRBV12-3 or TRBV12-4 and TRBJ1-5, with D perhaps TRBD1 (5 bases). The CDR3 loop spans 12 amino acids. V lost 5 bases to trimming and J lost 5 bases, with 7 bases between them. CDR3 DNA: TGTGCCAGCAGTAAACAGGATCAGCCCCAGCATTTT. Encoded protein: CASSKQDQPQHF.

This clonotype was counted at least ten times. V gene TRBV28 combines with J gene TRBJ2-7; D perhaps matches TRBD1 (6 bases). V was clipped by 4 bases and J by 4 bases, with 17 bases between them. This CDR3 is 15 amino acids long. Looked up from germline, CDR1 is MDHEN and CDR2 is SYDVKM. The CDR3 DNA is TGTGCCAGCAGTTCCTGGACGAGGGGGTTATACGAGCAGTACTTC. It specifies CASSSWTRGLYEQYF.

The sample holds many counts of this clonotype. CDR3 region: CASSLVGGGAGSDYGYTF. CDR3 nucleotide sequence: TGTGCCAGCAGCTTGGTTGGAGGGGGCGCAGGTAGTGACTATGGCTACACCTTC. The rearrangement joins TRBV5-6 to TRBJ1-2; 7 positions agree with TRBD1. This CDR3 is built from 18 residues. The V gene's germline CDR1 is SGHDT and CDR2 YYEEEE. Trimming cost V 0 bases and J 3 bases; bases outside gene matches: 14.

This clonotype was recorded at least ten times. V usage is TRBV29-1 and J usage is TRBJ2-7; D is undetermined. V was cut by 6 bases and J by 0 bases, with 15 bases left in between. Germline CDR1 SQVTM, CDR2 ANQGSEA. This CDR3 contains 14 residues. The CDR3 is CSVGAQESSYEQYF. The CDR3, as DNA: TGCAGCGTCGGAGCCCAGGAAAGCTCCTACGAGCAGTACTTC.

The chain employs TRBV5-8 and TRBJ1-2; no firm D call. V was shortened by 2 bases and J by 8 bases, with 7 bases between the two germline ends. This CDR3 is built from 11 residues. Per germline, CDR1 SGHTS and CDR2 YDEGEE. The CDR3 nucleotides read TGTGCCAGCAGCTTTGTGGAAGGCTACACCTTC. Encoded protein: CASSFVEGYTF.

This clonotype has at least ten counts. The chain carries TRBV27 and TRBJ1-1, with 9 positions matching TRBD1. Germline values: CDR1 MNHEY, CDR2 SMNVEV (reference sequence). CDR3 size: 15 residues. Trimming took 5 bases from V and 4 from J; bases not matched to a gene: 8. CDR3 nucleotide sequence: TGTGCCAGCAGTAATGGACAGGGGCGGAGCACTGAAGCTTTCTTT. Its translation: CASSNGQGRSTEAFF.

This clonotype was picked up many times. The chain combines TRBV5-1 with TRBJ2-1, with TRBD2 matching 15 bases. V trimming: 3 bases; J trimming: 7 bases; junction bases outside the gene matches: 2. This CDR3 contains 15 residues. The germline gives CDR1 SGHRS, CDR2 YFSETQ. Here the CDR3 DNA reads TGCGCCAGCAGCTGGACTAGCGGGGGGGGAAATGAGCAGTTCTTC. This encodes CASSWTSGGGNEQFF.

This clonotype was seen many times. The chain uses TRBV20-1 and TRBJ1-1; the D is unclear. This CDR3 has 11 residues. Germline V gene data show CDR1 as DFQATT and CDR2 as SNEGSKA (reference sequence). Between the trimmed V and J ends, which lost 5 bases and 0 bases, there was a span of 4 bases. The CDR3 spells CSAVMNTEAFF. CDR3 DNA sequence: TGCAGTGCTGTCATGAACACTGAAGCTTTCTTT.

This clonotype appeared a few times. The gene calls are TRBV7-9 and TRBJ2-3, with 9 nucleotides matching TRBD2. Per the germline V gene, CDR1 is SEHNR and CDR2 is FQNEAQ (reference sequence). The CDR3 runs to 15 residues. Losses at the gene ends were 5 bases for V and 1 base for J; bases not matched to a gene: 4. In DNA form, the CDR3 reads TGTGCCAGCAGCCGACGGACTAGCGGCACAGATACGCAGTATTTT. Its translation: CASSRRTSGTDTQYF. Variable domain in full (rest from reference TRBV7-9 and TRBJ2-3): DTGVSQNPRHKITKRGQNVTFRCDPISEHNRLYWYRQTLGQGPEFLTYFQNEAQLEKSRLLSDRFSAERPKGSFSTLEIQRTEQGDSAMYLCASSRRTSGTDTQYFGPGTRLTVL.

This chain uses TRBV3-1 with TRBJ2-3; 7 nucleotides match TRBD2. J was trimmed by 5 bases and V by 4 bases; bases with no gene match: 6. Per germline, CDR1 LGHDT and CDR2 YNNKEL (reference sequence). This CDR3 has 14 residues. In DNA form, the CDR3 reads TGTGCCAGCAGCCCAAGTGGGGGGGGAGATACGCAGTATTTT. Its translation is CASSPSGGGDTQYF.

This clonotype occurred many times. The chain combines TRBV20-1 with TRBJ2-4; 7 nucleotides line up with TRBD1. This CDR3 is built from 17 residues. Germline V gene lookup returns CDR1 DFQATT and CDR2 SNEGSKA (reference sequence). The J segment lost 0 bases and the V segment lost 1 base, leaving 9 bases of the junction unmatched. CDR3 residues: CSARGDRETGAKNIQYF. The CDR3 DNA reads TGCAGTGCTAGAGGCGACAGGGAAACGGGAGCCAAAAACATTCAGTACTTC.